Below are 29 T cell receptor beta chains sequenced from a single sample in a study of cytomegalovirus exposure and HLA in healthy donors. The primer mix had 60 Vbeta and 13 Jbeta primers. Only in-frame clones appear in the TCRdb table, and some are missing; sequencing was by immunoSEQ multiplex PCR. In the table there are around 200,000 clones, 79% of which are singletons. Sequencing input: PBMCs. All receptors derive from a woman aged 50 to 60 in good health and CMV-seronegative.

The chain uses TRBV14 and TRBJ2-3; 8 positions agree with TRBD2. Germline V CDR1 and CDR2: SGHDN, FVKESK. Losses at the gene ends were 6 bases for V and 1 base for J; bases not matched to a gene: 15. CDR3 size: 18 residues. The CDR3 coding sequence is TGTGCCAGCAGTCCTCATCCCCTTAGCGGGGAACGCACAGATACGCAGTATTTT. It encodes CASSPHPLSGERTDTQYF.

V and J are TRBV6-5 and TRBJ1-1; TRBD1 aligns across 9 bases. The J segment lost 2 bases and the V segment lost 5 bases, leaving 3 bases of the junction unmatched. The CDR3 runs to 14 residues. CDR1 and CDR2 (germline): MNHEY, SVGAGI. The DNA of the CDR3 is TGTGCCAGCAGTGGACAGGGGCACAACACTGAAGCTTTCTTT. This translates into CASSGQGHNTEAFF.

The chain couples TRBV6-4 to TRBJ2-1; weak D call: TRBD1 (6 bases). Germline V CDR1 and CDR2: MRHNA, SNTAGT. The CDR3 consists of 18 residues. Trimming shortened V by 0 bases and J by 3 bases, and 18 bases separated the two germline ends. CDR3 amino acids: CASSDSDPTGDYYNEQFF. The CDR3 coding sequence is TGTGCCAGCAGTGACTCCGATCCGACAGGTGATTACTACAATGAGCAGTTCTTC.

The chain links TRBV15 to TRBJ2-1; possibly TRBD1 for D (5 bases). The length of the CDR3 is 14 residues. Trimming left V 1 base short and J 5 bases short, with 9 bases between. The germline gives CDR1 LNHNV, CDR2 YYDKDF (reference sequence). DNA of the CDR3: TGTGCCACCAGCAGAGGCTTAGGGGACAATGAGCAGTTCTTC. Translated: CATSRGLGDNEQFF.

The chain carries TRBV6-5 and TRBJ2-7, with 10 bases identical to TRBD1. The V and J ends lost 6 bases and 6 bases, in that order; junction bases with no gene match: 11. Germline CDR1 MNHEY, CDR2 SVGAGI. The CDR3 loop spans 15 amino acids. The CDR3 reads CASRPRDRGASEQYF. CDR3 coding DNA: TGTGCCAGCAGACCCCGGGACAGGGGCGCGTCCGAGCAGTACTTC.

The rearrangement links TRBV28 to TRBJ2-4; 10 nucleotides line up with TRBD2. Germline V gives CDR1 MDHEN, CDR2 SYDVKM. This CDR3 comprises 17 residues. V trimming: 4 bases; J trimming: 8 bases; junction bases outside the gene matches: 14. The CDR3 region is CASSSPAASGSRHIQYF. CDR3 DNA sequence: TGTGCCAGCAGTTCCCCCGCGGCTAGCGGGAGTAGGCACATTCAGTACTTC.

Remarks on this clone: Additional DNA sequences in this sample encode the identical CDR3. V and J are TRBV6-4 and TRBJ2-3, with D maybe TRBD2 (5 bases). CDR1 MRHNA and CDR2 SNTAGT come from the germline V gene. The V end was cut by 4 bases, the J end by 2 bases, with 10 bases between. The CDR3 extends over 14 amino acids. In DNA, the CDR3 is TGTGCCAGCAGTGGGCGGGCGGACACAGATACGCAGTATTTT. Translating gives CASSGRADTDTQYF.

This clone has only one observation. The identical CDR3 is also encoded by other nucleotide sequences in the sample. The V and J genes are TRBV5-1 and TRBJ1-1; the D is unclear. Germline values: CDR1 SGHRS, CDR2 YFSETQ. Trimming removed 4 bases from V and 1 base from J, with 11 bases in between. The CDR3 loop spans 14 amino acids. The CDR3 bases are TGCGCCAGCAGCCCTCGAGGAGGGAACACTGAAGCTTTCTTT. Protein sequence: CASSPRGGNTEAFF.

The chain combines TRBV6-5 with TRBJ1-1; weak D call: TRBD1 (6 bases). Germline CDR1 and CDR2: MNHEY and SVGAGI. Trimming took 5 bases from V and 3 from J, leaving 16 bases between them. This CDR3 contains 15 residues. The CDR3 here is CASSVGGGGDTEAFF. CDR3 nucleotides: TGTGCCAGCAGTGTGGGAGGGGGAGGGGACACTGAAGCTTTCTTT.

The chain carries TRBV7-3 and TRBJ2-7; a weak D match, TRBD1 (5 bases). There are 12 residues in the CDR3. Germline loops: CDR1 SGHTA, CDR2 FQGTGA. V was cut by 5 bases and J by 6 bases, with 11 bases left in between. Here the CDR3 reads CASSLAGSEQYF. The CDR3 nucleotides are TGTGCCAGCAGCCTCGCAGGGTCCGAGCAGTACTTC.

This clone was counted a few times. The chain carries TRBV28 and TRBJ2-1; D might be TRBD1 (6 bases). The CDR3 extends over 15 amino acids. Germline lookup yields CDR1 MDHEN and CDR2 SYDVKM. Trimming cost V 6 bases and J 0 bases, with 12 bases left between them. CDR3: CASRTGQGSYNEQFF. The DNA of the CDR3 is TGTGCCAGCAGGACGGGACAAGGCTCCTACAATGAGCAGTTCTTC.

The J gene is TRBJ1-5, the V gene TRBV19, with TRBD1 as a possible D gene (6 bases). The ends were cut back, 6 bases at V and 4 bases at J, with 19 bases in the middle. The germline V gene encodes CDR1 LNHDA and CDR2 SQIVND (reference sequence). CDR3 length: 16 residues. CDR3 sequence (DNA): TGTGCCAGTAGGGTCACAGGGAGTTTTAAAAATCAGCCCCAGCATTTT. Translated, it gives CASRVTGSFKNQPQHF.

This chain uses TRBV11-2 with TRBJ1-4; weak D call: TRBD1 (6 bases). The V gene lost 1 base and the J gene lost 8 bases, with 20 bases spanning the gap. From germline, CDR1 is SGHAT and CDR2 FQNNGV. The CDR3 covers 17 residues. The CDR3 DNA sequence: TGTGCCAGCAGCTTAGCTTCATATAGGGGGTCTAGAGAAAAACTGTTTTTT. The encoded protein is CASSLASYRGSREKLFF.

This clone was counted a few times. This chain links TRBV18 with TRBJ1-1; TRBD1 agrees at 7 bases. Looked up from germline, CDR1 is KGHSH and CDR2 is LQKENI. The ends lost 3 bases at V and 1 base at J; junction bases unmatched: 2. The CDR3 covers 14 residues. CDR3 coding DNA: TGTGCCAGCTCACCCCGGACAGGGAACACTGAAGCTTTCTTT. This codes for CASSPRTGNTEAFF.

The chain recombines TRBV29-1 with TRBJ2-2; tentatively, D is TRBD2 (6 bases). The germline V gene encodes CDR1 SQVTM and CDR2 ANQGSEA. This CDR3 spans 13 amino acids. Deletions cut 7 bases from V and 7 bases from J, with 16 bases between. The CDR3 here is CSARSAEGGELFF. The CDR3 DNA sequence: TGCAGCGCGAGAAGTGCGGAGGGCGGGGAGCTGTTTTTT.

This chain connects TRBV7-9 to TRBJ2-3, with D perhaps matching TRBD2 (6 bases). CDR3 length: 13 amino acids. In germline, CDR1 is SEHNR, CDR2 FQNEAQ (reference sequence). V was trimmed by 4 bases and J by 9 bases, leaving 14 bases between them. The CDR3 loop reads CASSWRGTGTQYF. Here the CDR3 DNA reads TGTGCCAGCAGCTGGAGGGGTACTGGAACGCAGTATTTT.

The CDR3, as DNA: TGTGCCAGTAACGCCGGGGTCTCCTACGAGCAGTACTTC. It translates to CASNAGVSYEQYF. The chain is built from TRBV19 and TRBJ2-7; tentatively, D is TRBD2 (5 bases). V lost 7 bases, J lost 0 bases, and 10 bases lay in between. Germline lookup yields CDR1 LNHDA and CDR2 SQIVND (reference sequence). The CDR3 contains 13 residues.

This sequence joins TRBV2 and TRBJ2-3; D is unresolved. Between the trimmed V and J ends, which lost 6 bases and 10 bases, there was a span of 11 bases. The CDR3 consists of 11 residues. CDR1 is SNHLY and CDR2 is FYNNEI in the germline V gene. CDR3 in DNA: TGTGCCAGCAGGGGTCAGGATGCGCAGTATTTT. As protein: CASRGQDAQYF.

This chain joins TRBV11-2 and TRBJ1-2; no firm D call. The germline gives CDR1 SGHAT, CDR2 FQNNGV. The CDR3 is 12 residues long. The V end lost 8 bases, the J end lost 4 bases, and 11 bases lay between the germline ends. CDR3 DNA: TGTGCCAGCGCCTCAGAGGGCTATGGCTACACCTTC. Translation gives CASASEGYGYTF.

The chain couples TRBV27 to TRBJ2-3, with TRBD1 identical over 7 bases. The V gene end was trimmed by 8 bases and the J gene end by 0 bases; junction bases not matched to a gene: 8. The CDR3 covers 15 residues. Germline-derived CDR1 and CDR2 are MNHEY and SMNVEV (reference sequence). Here the CDR3 reads CASGPGTESTDTQYF. Here the CDR3 DNA reads TGTGCCAGCGGGCCCGGGACAGAGAGCACAGATACGCAGTATTTT.

This chain links TRBV5-1 with TRBJ1-1, with TRBD1 matching over 9 bases. Germline trimming cut 0 bases from V and 8 bases from J; bases unmatched to any gene: 8. The CDR3 extends over 15 amino acids. CDR1 and CDR2 (germline): SGHRS, YFSETQ. CDR3 in amino acids: CASSLAPPGQGEAFF. In DNA, the CDR3 is TGCGCCAGCAGCTTGGCCCCCCCGGGACAGGGAGAAGCTTTCTTT. The complete variable domain, with remaining parts taken from reference TRBV5-1 and TRBJ1-1, reads KAGVTQTPRYLIKTRGQQVTLSCSPISGHRSVSWYQQTPGQGLQFLFEYFSETQRNKGNFPGRFSGRQFSNSRSEMNVSTLELGDSALYLCASSLAPPGQGEAFFGQGTRLTVV.

The V call is TRBV19, the J call TRBJ2-1; D may be TRBD2 (7 bases). The V end was cut by 5 bases, the J end by 9 bases, with 17 bases between. In germline, CDR1 is LNHDA, CDR2 SQIVND (reference sequence). The CDR3 has 14 residues. The CDR3 DNA reads as TGTGCCAGTAGTCTCCGGGCGGGGGCTATTGAGCAGTTCTTC. It is translated as CASSLRAGAIEQFF. Full variable domain (remainder filled in from reference TRBV19 and TRBJ2-1): DGGITQSPKYLFRKEGQNVTLSCEQNLNHDAMYWYRQDPGQGLRLIYYSQIVNDFQKGDIAEGYSVSREKKESFPLTVTSAQKNPTAFYLCASSLRAGAIEQFFGPGTRLTVL.

The rearrangement joins TRBV28 to TRBJ2-7, with 9 bases identical to TRBD1. The CDR3 length is 14 residues. V trimming: 5 bases; J trimming: 4 bases; junction bases outside the gene matches: 6. Germline CDR1 and CDR2: MDHEN and SYDVKM. The CDR3: CASSEQGASYEQYF. The CDR3 coding sequence is TGTGCCAGCAGTGAACAGGGGGCGTCTTACGAGCAGTACTTC. Complete variable domain (other parts from reference TRBV28 and TRBJ2-7): DVKVTQSSRYLVKRTGEKVFLECVQDMDHENMFWYRQDPGLGLRLIYFSYDVKMKEKGDIPEGYSVSREKKERFSLILESASTNQTSMYLCASSEQGASYEQYFGPGTRLTVT.

CDR3: CASSFEGGLHEQFF. The CDR3 DNA follows: TGTGCCAGCAGCTTTGAGGGGGGGCTTCATGAGCAGTTCTTC. The V call is TRBV7-9, the J call TRBJ2-1; TRBD2 might be the D (7 bases). This CDR3 is built from 14 residues. The V gene's germline CDR1 is SEHNR and CDR2 FQNEAQ (reference sequence). V lost 3 bases, J lost 8 bases, and 14 bases lay in between.

The genes are TRBV7-6 and TRBJ1-6; possible D gene TRBD1, 5 bases. The V end was cut by 1 base, the J end by 8 bases, with 12 bases between. The CDR3 totals 15 residues. Germline V gives CDR1 SGHVS, CDR2 FNYEAQ. DNA for the CDR3: TGTGCCAGCAGCTTAGGTACAGAAGGGGATTCACCCCTCCACTTT. Protein product: CASSLGTEGDSPLHF. Using reference TRBV7-6 and TRBJ1-6 for the parts outside the CDR3, the full variable domain is GAGVSQSPRYKVTKRGQDVALRCDPISGHVSLYWYRQALGQGPEFLTYFNYEAQQDKSGLPNDRFSAERPEGSISTLTIQRTEQRDSAMYRCASSLGTEGDSPLHFGNGTRLTVT.

The chain is built from TRBV18 and TRBJ2-5; possibly TRBD1 for D (6 bases). Per germline, CDR1 KGHSH and CDR2 LQKENI. CDR3 length equals 14 residues. Trimming pared 3 bases from V and 0 bases from J, leaving 8 bases between. This CDR3 reads CASSPDRYQETQYF. As DNA, the CDR3 is TGTGCCAGCTCACCTGACAGGTACCAAGAGACCCAGTACTTC.

The chain uses TRBV6-5 and TRBJ1-5; TRBD1 matches at 7 bases. The germline gives CDR1 MNHEY, CDR2 SVGAGI. CDR3 length equals 14 residues. J was trimmed by 0 bases and V by 6 bases; bases with no gene match: 2. The DNA for the CDR3 is TGTGCCAGCAGACAGGGGTATAGCAATCAGCCCCAGCATTTT. The encoded protein is CASRQGYSNQPQHF.

This chain connects TRBV29-1 to TRBJ1-1; D is perhaps TRBD1 (6 bases). The CDR3 has 12 residues. From germline, CDR1 is SQVTM and CDR2 ANQGSEA. V lost 6 bases and J lost 5, with 13 bases in between. CDR3 region: CSVFTGRTEAFF. Here the CDR3 DNA reads TGCAGCGTATTCACAGGGCGGACTGAAGCTTTCTTT.

V and J are TRBV30 and TRBJ1-5, with a weak D call TRBD1 (6 bases). CDR1 is GTSNPN, CDR2 SVGIG, per germline (reference sequence). This CDR3 is 14 amino acids long. Trimming cost V 0 bases and J 2 bases, with 8 bases left between them. In nucleotides, the CDR3 is TGTGCCTGGAGTGTAGGGGGTGGCAATCAGCCCCAGCATTTT. Encoded protein: CAWSVGGGNQPQHF.